This T cell receptor beta chain originates from a study of cytotoxic CD8 clonotypes in ibrutinib-treated CLL. Across the study: Investigators collected response samples after a median approximately twelve months of treatment, range 6 to 36. Study conclusions and caveats: Clonality, elevated at ibrutinib response, dropped back toward baseline at progression.

This CDR3 contains 15 residues. The V gene lost 5 bases and the J gene lost 6 bases, with 16 bases spanning the gap. From germline, CDR1 is SGHVS and CDR2 FNYEAQ. Researchers set a sequencing depth target of 1 in 200,000 to 1 in 1 million T cells. TCRdb keeps only in-frame clones here, not all; method: immunoSEQ multiplex PCR. This sample yields 250,000 to 350,000 clones, of which 60% to 80% are seen a single time; around 5.1% belongs to the top ten. About this clone: Its antigen is unidentified.

Source: PBMCs, taken at disease progression, from a patient treated with ibrutinib. This sequence joins TRBV7-6 and TRBJ1-4; D gene unclear. This clonotype was obtained from a human donor with chronic lymphocytic leukemia. The CDR3 protein is CASSPDSRGYEKLFF. The CDR3 nucleotides are TGTGCCAGCAGCCCTGATTCCCGGGGATATGAAAAACTGTTTTTT.